Listed here is a single T cell receptor (beta chain). One entry per CDR3 protein results from TCRdb running MiXCR on the RT-PCR reads. This table has around 750,000 distinct CDR3 sequences, about 20% appearing once. The sample originates from a study of response to subunit inactivated influenza vaccine. The receptor comes from a man in his forties or fifties who received an inactivated influenza vaccine. The source material was PBMCs from blood, sampled around 5 days after vaccination.

CDR3 nucleotides: TGTGCCAGCAGCGCCCGTATGAACACTGAAGCTTTCTTT. Residues: CASSARMNTEAFF. The chain joins TRBV9 to TRBJ1-1; D not resolved. Germline assignment: CDR1 SGDLS and CDR2 YYNGEE. This CDR3 contains 13 residues. Trimming left V 3 bases short and J 0 bases short, with 6 bases between.